Detailed here is one T cell receptor (beta chain). The data stem from a study of T cell responses to AZD1222 COVID-19 vaccine. Sequenced by immunoSEQ multiplex PCR; TCRdb stores in-frame clones only, minus some. Found here are 90,000 to 130,000 clones, 85% to 90% of them singletons; the top ten hold 3% to 4%. Germline V gives CDR1 LNHDA, CDR2 SQIVND (reference sequence). The CDR3 extends over 15 amino acids. V dropped 5 bases and J dropped 3; count of bases not matched to a gene: 7. Here the sequenced sample was peripheral blood, taken on day 0 of AZD1222 vaccination. The sequence derives from an adult in good health. The J gene is TRBJ1-1, the V gene TRBV19, with 9 bases that match TRBD1. The CDR3 protein is CASSPRTGVYTEAFF. The DNA for the CDR3 is TGTGCCAGTAGTCCACGGACAGGGGTTTACACTGAAGCTTTCTTT.